The TCR beta chain described here comes from a study of early T cells in non-severe SARS-CoV-2 infection. General observations from the study: The matching step, a VDJdb search, favored anti-spike CD8 responses and missed private and CD4 specificities.

Worth noting for this clonotype: Its antigen remains unknown.

Attachment of unique molecular identifiers to individual cDNA molecules was performed. From the 5' RACE reads, TCRdb called clonotypes with MiXCR, one entry per CDR3 protein. The table includes about 64,000 distinct CDR3 sequences, 7.5% to 9% detected once. Germline-derived CDR1 and CDR2 are DFQATT and SNEGSKA (reference sequence). The CDR3 is made up of 15 amino acids. Trimming stripped 3 bases from V and 7 bases from J, with 19 bases between. The clonotype was recovered from an adult who was a healthcare worker with PCR-confirmed SARS-CoV-2 infection or an uninfected control (not recorded which). Sequences were derived from whole blood, sampled at baseline. The rearrangement uses TRBV20-1 and TRBJ2-4, with a weak D call TRBD2 (6 bases). CDR3 nucleotides: TGCAGTGCTAGGCCGGGACTCCAAATCTATAACATTCAGTACTTC. This translates into CSARPGLQIYNIQYF.